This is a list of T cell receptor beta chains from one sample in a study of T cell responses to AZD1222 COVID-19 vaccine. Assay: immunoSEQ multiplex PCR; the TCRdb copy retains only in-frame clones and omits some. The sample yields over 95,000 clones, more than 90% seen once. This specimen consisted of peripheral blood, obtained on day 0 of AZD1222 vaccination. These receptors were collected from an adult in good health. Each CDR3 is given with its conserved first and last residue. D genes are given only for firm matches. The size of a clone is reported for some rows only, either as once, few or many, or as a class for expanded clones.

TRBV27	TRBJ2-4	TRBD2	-	TGTGCCAGCAGTTCAACCCAGGGAGGGTTAAACATTCAGTACTTC	CASSSTQGGLNIQYF
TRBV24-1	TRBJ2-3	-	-	TGTGCCACCTCTACAGGGAGGGGAACAGATACGCAGTATTTT	CATSTGRGTDTQYF
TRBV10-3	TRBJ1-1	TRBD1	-	TGTGCCATCAGTGAATGGCAGGGGGGCACCGAAGCTTTCTTT	CAISEWQGGTEAFF
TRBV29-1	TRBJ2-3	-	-	TGCAGCGTTCTCGGACAGCGGGCATTAGATACGCAGTATTTT	CSVLGQRALDTQYF
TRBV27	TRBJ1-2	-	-	TGTGCCAGCAGTTTAGCCAGACGAGCAACCGGGGCTCCCACCAGGGACTACTATGGCTACACCTTC	CASSLARRATGAPTRDYYGYTF
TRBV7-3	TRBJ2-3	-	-	TGTGCCAGCAGCTTATCCCCAGGAGGCACAGATACGCAGTATTTT	CASSLSPGGTDTQYF
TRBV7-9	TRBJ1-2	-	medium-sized	TGTGCCAGCCGAAGGACAAGCGACGACTACACCTTC	CASRRTSDDYTF
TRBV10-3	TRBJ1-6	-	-	TGTGCCATCGGGACACTGGGGCTGTATAATTCACCCCTCCACTTT	CAIGTLGLYNSPLHF
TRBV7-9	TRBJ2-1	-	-	TGTGCCAGCAGCTCAGACCTTAAATACAATGAGCAGTTCTTC	CASSSDLKYNEQFF
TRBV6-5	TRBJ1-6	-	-	TGTGCCAGCACCCCACCACCCCTCCACTTT	CASTPPPLHF
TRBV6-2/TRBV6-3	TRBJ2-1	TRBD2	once	TGTGCCAGCAGTTCTAGCGGGAGTTCCTACAATGAGCAGTTCTTC	CASSSSGSSYNEQFF
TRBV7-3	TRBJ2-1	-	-	TGTGCCAGCAGCCCAGTCGCTAGTGCTACGGGAAATGAGCAGTTCTTC	CASSPVASATGNEQFF
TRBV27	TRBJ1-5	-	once	TGTGCCAGCAGTTTGTCTAGGTGGGGCAATCAGCCCCAGCATTTT	CASSLSRWGNQPQHF
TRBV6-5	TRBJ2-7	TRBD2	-	TGTGCCAGCAGGGGACTAGCGGGAGGAGTCGAGCAGTACTTC	CASRGLAGGVEQYF
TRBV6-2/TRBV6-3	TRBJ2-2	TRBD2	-	TGTGCCAGCAGTTACGGGGGACTAGCGGTAGGCCGCCCCGGGGAGCTGTTTTTT	CASSYGGLAVGRPGELFF
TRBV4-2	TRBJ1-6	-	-	TGTGCCAGCAGCCAGCCTCCGCTAGATTCACCCCTCCACTTT	CASSQPPLDSPLHF
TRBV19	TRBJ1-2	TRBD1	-	TGTGCCAGTAGTAGAACCGTGGACAGGGGACTCCACTATGGCTACACCTTC	CASSRTVDRGLHYGYTF
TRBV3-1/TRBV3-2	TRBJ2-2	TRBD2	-	TGTGCCAGCAGCCAAGATTATTCTAGCGGGAGTTCCGGGGAGCTGTTTTTT	CASSQDYSSGSSGELFF
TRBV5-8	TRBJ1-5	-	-	TGTGCCAGCAGCTTTAGGGGTAATAATCAGCCCCAGCATTTT	CASSFRGNNQPQHF
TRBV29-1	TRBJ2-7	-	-	TGCAGCTTCCTAGGGGGGAAGTACTTC	CSFLGGKYF
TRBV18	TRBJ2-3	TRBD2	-	TGTGCCAGCTCCCCCCTAGCGGGAACTATAAGCACAGATACGCAGTATTTT	CASSPLAGTISTDTQYF
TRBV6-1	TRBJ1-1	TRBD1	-	TGTGCCAGCAGTGAATTGGGGACAGGGGGGAACACTGAAGCTTTCTTT	CASSELGTGGNTEAFF
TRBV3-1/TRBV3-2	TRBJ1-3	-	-	TGTGCCAGCAGCGCCCGGGGCTCAATTCGGGGCAACACCATATATTTT	CASSARGSIRGNTIYF
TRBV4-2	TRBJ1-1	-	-	TGTGCCAGCAGCCCTCGAGCAGGGTTCGGGGACACTGAAGCTTTCTTT	CASSPRAGFGDTEAFF
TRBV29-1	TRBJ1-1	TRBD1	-	TGCAGCGCAGCACTGGGACAGGGGGCGAAGACTGAAGCTTTCTTT	CSAALGQGAKTEAFF
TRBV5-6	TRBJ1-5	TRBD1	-	TGTGCCAGCAGCTCTTACAGGGGTAGCAATCAGCCCCAGCATTTT	CASSSYRGSNQPQHF
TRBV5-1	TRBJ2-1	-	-	TGCGCCAGCAGCGCTAGGGGATTCTACAATGAGCAGTTCTTC	CASSARGFYNEQFF
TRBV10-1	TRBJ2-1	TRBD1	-	TGCGCCAGCAGTGAGTCGAACAGGGGGTACAATGAGCAGTTCTTC	CASSESNRGYNEQFF
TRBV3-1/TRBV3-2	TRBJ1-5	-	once	TGTGCCAGCAGCCACGACGGAAATCAGCCCCAGCATTTT	CASSHDGNQPQHF
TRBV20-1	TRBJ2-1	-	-	TGCAGTGCTAGTCGAAGGGAACGACAGAGCGATGAGCAGTTCTTC	CSASRRERQSDEQFF
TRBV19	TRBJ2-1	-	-	TGTGCCAGTAGTATAGCGACGGCCGGGCATGAGCAGTTCTTC	CASSIATAGHEQFF
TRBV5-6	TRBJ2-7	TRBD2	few	TGTGCCAGCAGCTGGGGAGCGGGGGCGAGGGAGCAGTACTTC	CASSWGAGAREQYF
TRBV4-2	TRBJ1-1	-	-	TGTGCCAGCAGCCAAGATATTCGTAGGAACACTGAAGCTTTCTTT	CASSQDIRRNTEAFF
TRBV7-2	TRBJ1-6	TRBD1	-	TGTGCCAGCAGTGGTACCGGGACAGGGTTCTCACCCCTCCACTTT	CASSGTGTGFSPLHF
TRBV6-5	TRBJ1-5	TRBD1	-	TGTGCCAGCCGGGGACAGGGGTCATATCAGCCCCAGCATTTT	CASRGQGSYQPQHF